The subject of this entry is one T cell receptor beta chain. Its antigen is not identified. Germline values: CDR1 MNHEY, CDR2 SVGAGI. Deletions cut 2 bases from V and 3 bases from J, with 11 bases between. The CDR3 length is 14 residues. The data are from a study of shared clonotypes between healthy human individuals. TCRdb's copy holds only in-frame clones and misses some; the assay was immunoSEQ multiplex PCR. The table has around 700,000 clones, less than 80% seen once; the top ten hold around 2%. Findings and limits, study-wide: Estimated richness was generally greater in naive than memory subsets.

Sequenced input: memory CD4+ T cells sorted from blood. Subset in this sample: CD45RA-negative fraction. The TCR was taken from a woman in her twenties or thirties in good health. The rearrangement joins TRBV6-5 to TRBJ2-7, with a tentative D call TRBD2 (5 bases). CDR3 region: CASSYRPGSYEQYF. CDR3 nucleotides: TGTGCCAGCAGTTACCGTCCGGGGAGCTACGAGCAGTACTTC.